This T cell receptor (beta chain) derives from a study of PD-L1 blockade in urothelial cancer. Time point indicated: peripheral blood 6 weeks after treatment start. Clones were sequenced by immunoSEQ multiplex PCR, and TCRdb holds only the in-frame ones, with some missing. Among fewer than 50,000 clones, roughly nine tenths were seen once, and the ten largest hold less than 9.5%. The receptor comes from a man between 65 and 85 years old with urothelial cancer. This material consisted of PBMCs, taken around atezolizumab (anti-PD-L1) treatment.

DNA of the CDR3: TGTGCCAGCTCACCTCGGACGAGGGCCGGAAACACCATATATTTT. Its protein product is CASSPRTRAGNTIYF. The chain joins TRBV18 to TRBJ1-3; D uncertain. V lost 3 bases, J lost 4 bases, and 13 bases lay in between. Germline CDR1 reads KGHSH; CDR2 reads LQKENI. The CDR3 is made up of 15 amino acids. Full variable domain (rest looked up from reference TRBV18 and TRBJ1-3): NAGVMQNPRHLVRRRGQEARLRCSPMKGHSHVYWYRQLPEEGLKFMVYLQKENIIDESGMPKERFSAEFPKEGPSILRIQQVVRGDSAAYFCASSPRTRAGNTIYFGEGSWLTVV.